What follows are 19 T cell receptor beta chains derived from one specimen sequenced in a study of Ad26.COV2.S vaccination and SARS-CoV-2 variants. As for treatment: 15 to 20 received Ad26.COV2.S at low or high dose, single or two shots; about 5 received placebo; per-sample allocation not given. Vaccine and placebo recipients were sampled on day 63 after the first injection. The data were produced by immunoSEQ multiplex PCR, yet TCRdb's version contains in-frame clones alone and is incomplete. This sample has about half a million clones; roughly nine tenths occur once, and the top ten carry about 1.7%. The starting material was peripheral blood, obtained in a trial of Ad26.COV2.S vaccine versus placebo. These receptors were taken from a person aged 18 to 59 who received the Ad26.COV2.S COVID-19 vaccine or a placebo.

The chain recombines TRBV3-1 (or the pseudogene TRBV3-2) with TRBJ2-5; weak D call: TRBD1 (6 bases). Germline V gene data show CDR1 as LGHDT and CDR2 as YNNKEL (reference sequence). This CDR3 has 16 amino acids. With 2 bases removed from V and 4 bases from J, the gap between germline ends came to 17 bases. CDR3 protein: CASSQYGAMGAETQYF. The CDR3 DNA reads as TGTGCCAGCAGCCAATATGGGGCCATGGGGGCAGAGACCCAGTACTTC.

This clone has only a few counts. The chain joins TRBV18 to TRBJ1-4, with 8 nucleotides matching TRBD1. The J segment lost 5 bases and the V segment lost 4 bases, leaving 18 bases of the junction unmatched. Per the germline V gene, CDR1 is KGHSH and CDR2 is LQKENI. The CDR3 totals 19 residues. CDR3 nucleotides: TGTGCCAGCTCACGGTCCGGACAGGGCACATCGATCGCCAATGAAAAACTGTTTTTT. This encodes CASSRSGQGTSIANEKLFF.

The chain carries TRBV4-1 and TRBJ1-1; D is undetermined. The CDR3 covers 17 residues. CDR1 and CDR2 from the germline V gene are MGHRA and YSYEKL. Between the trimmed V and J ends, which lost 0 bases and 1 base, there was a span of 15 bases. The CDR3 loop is CASSQDHGMGWNTEAFF. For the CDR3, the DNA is TGCGCCAGCAGCCAAGACCATGGGATGGGGTGGAACACTGAAGCTTTCTTT.

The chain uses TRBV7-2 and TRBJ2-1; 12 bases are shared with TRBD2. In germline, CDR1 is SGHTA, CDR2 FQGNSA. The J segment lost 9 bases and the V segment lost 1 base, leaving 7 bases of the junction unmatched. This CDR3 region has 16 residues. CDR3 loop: CASSLEGTSGSGEQFF. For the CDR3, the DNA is TGTGCCAGCAGCTTAGAGGGGACTAGCGGGTCTGGTGAGCAGTTCTTC.

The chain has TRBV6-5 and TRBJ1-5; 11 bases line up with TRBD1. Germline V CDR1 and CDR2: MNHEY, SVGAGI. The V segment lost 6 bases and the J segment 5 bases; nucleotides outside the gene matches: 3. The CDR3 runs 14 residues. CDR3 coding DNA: TGTGCCAGCAGGCCGGACAGGGGGCATCAGCCCCAGCATTTT. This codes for CASRPDRGHQPQHF.

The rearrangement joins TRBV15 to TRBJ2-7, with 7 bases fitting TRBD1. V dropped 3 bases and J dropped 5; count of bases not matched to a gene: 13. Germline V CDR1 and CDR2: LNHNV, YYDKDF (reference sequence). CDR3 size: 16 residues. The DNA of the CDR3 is TGTGCCACCAGCAGGATCAGGGGGACCGGAAAACACGAGCAGTACTTC. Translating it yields CATSRIRGTGKHEQYF.

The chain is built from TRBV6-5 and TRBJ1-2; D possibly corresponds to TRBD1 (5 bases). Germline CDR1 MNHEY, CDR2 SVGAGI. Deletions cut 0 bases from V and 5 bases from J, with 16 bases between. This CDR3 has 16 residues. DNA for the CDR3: TGTGCCAGCAGTTACTCGATAACCGGGGCAGAATATGGCTACACCTTC. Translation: CASSYSITGAEYGYTF.

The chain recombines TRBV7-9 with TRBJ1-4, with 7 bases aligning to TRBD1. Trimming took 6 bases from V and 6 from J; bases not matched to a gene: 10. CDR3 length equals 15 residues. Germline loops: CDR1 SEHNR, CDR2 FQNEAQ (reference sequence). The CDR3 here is CASSFDLGTDEKLFF. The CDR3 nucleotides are TGTGCCAGCAGTTTTGACCTCGGGACAGATGAAAAACTGTTTTTT.

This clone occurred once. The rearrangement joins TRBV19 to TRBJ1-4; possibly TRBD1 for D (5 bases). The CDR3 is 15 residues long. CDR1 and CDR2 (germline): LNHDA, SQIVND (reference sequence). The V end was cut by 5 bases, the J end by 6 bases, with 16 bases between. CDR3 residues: CASSSSRVSDEKLFF. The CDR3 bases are TGTGCCAGTAGTTCTTCCAGGGTGTCAGATGAAAAACTGTTTTTT.

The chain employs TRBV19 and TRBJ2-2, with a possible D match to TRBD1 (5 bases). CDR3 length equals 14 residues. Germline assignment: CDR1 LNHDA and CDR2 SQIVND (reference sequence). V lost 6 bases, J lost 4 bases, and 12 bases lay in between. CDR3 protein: CASSSGYGTGELFF. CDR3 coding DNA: TGTGCCAGTAGCTCAGGGTACGGCACCGGGGAGCTGTTTTTT.

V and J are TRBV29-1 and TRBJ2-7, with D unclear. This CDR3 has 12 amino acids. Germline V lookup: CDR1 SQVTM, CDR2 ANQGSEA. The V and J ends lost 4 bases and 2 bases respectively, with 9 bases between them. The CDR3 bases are TGCAGCGTTGGCGCGGCAACCTACGAGCAGTACTTC. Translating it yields CSVGAATYEQYF.

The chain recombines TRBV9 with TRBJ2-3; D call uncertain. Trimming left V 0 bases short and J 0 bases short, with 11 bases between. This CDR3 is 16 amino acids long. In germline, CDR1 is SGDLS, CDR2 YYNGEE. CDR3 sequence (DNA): TGTGCCAGCAGCGTAGCGGGCGGATCTAGCACAGATACGCAGTATTTT. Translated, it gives CASSVAGGSSTDTQYF.

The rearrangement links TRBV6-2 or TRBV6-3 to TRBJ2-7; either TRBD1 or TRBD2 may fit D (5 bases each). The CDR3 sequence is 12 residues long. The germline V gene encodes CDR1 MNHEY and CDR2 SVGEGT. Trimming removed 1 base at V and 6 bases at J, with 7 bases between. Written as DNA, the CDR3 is TGTGCCAGCAGTTACTGGGGACGCGAGCAGTACTTC. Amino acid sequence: CASSYWGREQYF.

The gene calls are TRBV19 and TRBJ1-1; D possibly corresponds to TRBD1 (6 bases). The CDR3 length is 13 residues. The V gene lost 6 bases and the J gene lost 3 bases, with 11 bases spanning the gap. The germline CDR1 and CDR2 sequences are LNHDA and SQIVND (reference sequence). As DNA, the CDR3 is TGTGCCAGTAGAGCGACAGGAGACACTGAAGCTTTCTTT. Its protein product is CASRATGDTEAFF.

CDR3 bases: TGTGCCAGCAGCCAAGAACCCCCTTGGAACTCTGGGGCCAACGTCCTGACTTTC. Translation gives CASSQEPPWNSGANVLTF. The chain employs TRBV3-1 (or the pseudogene TRBV3-2) and TRBJ2-6; D is undetermined. Trimming removed 0 bases from V and 0 bases from J, with 12 bases in between. CDR3 length equals 18 residues. CDR1 is LGHDT, CDR2 YNNKEL, per germline (reference sequence).

CDR3 protein: CSGVDPGGNTQYF. The CDR3 DNA sequence: TGCAGCGGAGTTGACCCAGGCGGGAATACGCAGTATTTT. J is TRBJ2-3 and V is TRBV29-1; tentatively, D is TRBD2 (6 bases). The CDR3 is made up of 13 amino acids. Trimming cost V 7 bases and J 7 bases, with 18 bases left between them. Germline V gene data show CDR1 as SQVTM and CDR2 as ANQGSEA.

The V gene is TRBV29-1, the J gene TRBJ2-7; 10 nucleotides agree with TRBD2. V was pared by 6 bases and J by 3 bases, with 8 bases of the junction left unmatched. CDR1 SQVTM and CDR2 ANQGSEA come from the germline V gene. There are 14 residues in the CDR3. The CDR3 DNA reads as TGCAGCGTAAAAAGGGTAGCGGGAGGCTACGAGCAGTACTTC. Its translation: CSVKRVAGGYEQYF.

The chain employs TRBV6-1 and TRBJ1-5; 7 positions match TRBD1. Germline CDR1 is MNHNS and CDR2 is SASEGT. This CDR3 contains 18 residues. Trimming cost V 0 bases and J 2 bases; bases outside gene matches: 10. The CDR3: CASSEAVLQGFGNQPQHF. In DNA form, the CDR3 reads TGTGCCAGCAGTGAAGCTGTGCTACAGGGGTTCGGCAATCAGCCCCAGCATTTT.

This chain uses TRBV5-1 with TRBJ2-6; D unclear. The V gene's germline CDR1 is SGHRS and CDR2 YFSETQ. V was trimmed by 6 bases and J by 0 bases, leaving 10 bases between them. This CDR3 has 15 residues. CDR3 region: CASTSTPSGANVLTF. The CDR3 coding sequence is TGCGCCAGCACCTCAACACCCTCTGGGGCCAACGTCCTGACTTTC.